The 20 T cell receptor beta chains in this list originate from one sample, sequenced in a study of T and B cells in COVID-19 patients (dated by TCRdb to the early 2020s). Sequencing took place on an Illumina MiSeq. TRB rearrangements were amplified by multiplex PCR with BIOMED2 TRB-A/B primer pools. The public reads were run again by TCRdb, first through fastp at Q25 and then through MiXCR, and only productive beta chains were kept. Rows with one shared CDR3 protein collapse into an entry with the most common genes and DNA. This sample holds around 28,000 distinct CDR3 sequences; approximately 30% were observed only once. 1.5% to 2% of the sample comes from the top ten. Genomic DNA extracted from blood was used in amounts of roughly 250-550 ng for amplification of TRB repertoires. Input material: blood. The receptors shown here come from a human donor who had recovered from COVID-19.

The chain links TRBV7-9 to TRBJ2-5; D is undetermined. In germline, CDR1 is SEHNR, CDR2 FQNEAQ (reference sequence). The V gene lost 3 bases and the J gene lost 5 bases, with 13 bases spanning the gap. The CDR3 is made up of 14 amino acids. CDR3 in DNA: TGTGCCAGCAGCTTGGGTTCCATCGGGGAGACCCAGTACTTC. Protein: CASSLGSIGETQYF.

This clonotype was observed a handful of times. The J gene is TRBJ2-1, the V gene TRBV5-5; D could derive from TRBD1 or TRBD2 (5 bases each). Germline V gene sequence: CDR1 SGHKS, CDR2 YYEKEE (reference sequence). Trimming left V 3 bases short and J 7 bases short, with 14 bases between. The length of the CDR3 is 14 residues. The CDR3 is CASSSTIRVNEQFF. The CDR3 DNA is TGTGCCAGCAGCTCGACTATCAGGGTAAATGAGCAGTTCTTC.

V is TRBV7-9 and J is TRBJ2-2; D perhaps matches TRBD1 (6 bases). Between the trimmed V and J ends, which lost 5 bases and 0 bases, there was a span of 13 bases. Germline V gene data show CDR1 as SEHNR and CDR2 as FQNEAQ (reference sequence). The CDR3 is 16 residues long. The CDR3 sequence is CASSRYRESNTGELFF. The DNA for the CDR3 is TGTGCCAGCAGCCGTTACAGGGAGTCGAACACCGGGGAGCTGTTTTTT.

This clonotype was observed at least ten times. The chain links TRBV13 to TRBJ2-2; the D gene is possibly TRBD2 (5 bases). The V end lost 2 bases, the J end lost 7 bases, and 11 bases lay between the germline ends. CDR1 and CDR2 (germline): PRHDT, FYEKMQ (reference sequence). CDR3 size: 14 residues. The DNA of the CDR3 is TGTGCCAGCAGCTTACGGGGTGCGGTCGGGGAGCTGTTTTTT. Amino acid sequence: CASSLRGAVGELFF.

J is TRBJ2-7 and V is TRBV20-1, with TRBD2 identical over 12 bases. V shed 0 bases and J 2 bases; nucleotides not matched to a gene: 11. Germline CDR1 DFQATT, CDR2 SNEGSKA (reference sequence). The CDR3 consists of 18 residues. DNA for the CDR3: TGCAGTGCTAGAGATCAGAGCGGTCTAGCGGGAGGGACCTACGAGCAGTACTTC. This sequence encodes CSARDQSGLAGGTYEQYF.

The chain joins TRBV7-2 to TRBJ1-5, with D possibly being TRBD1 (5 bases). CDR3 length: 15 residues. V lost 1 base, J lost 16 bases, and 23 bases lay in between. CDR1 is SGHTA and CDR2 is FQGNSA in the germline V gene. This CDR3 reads CASSLGQNPRGKQHF. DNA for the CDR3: TGTGCCAGCAGCTTAGGCCAAAATCCCCGGGGGAAACAACATTTT.

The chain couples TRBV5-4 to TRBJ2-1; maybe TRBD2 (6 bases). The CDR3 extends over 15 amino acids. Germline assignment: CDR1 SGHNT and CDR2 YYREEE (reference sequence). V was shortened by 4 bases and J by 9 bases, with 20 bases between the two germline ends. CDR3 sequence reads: CASSLGLPANGEQFF. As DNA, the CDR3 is TGTGCCAGCAGCCTCGGACTACCAGCCAACGGTGAGCAGTTCTTC. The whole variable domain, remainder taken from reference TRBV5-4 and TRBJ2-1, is ETGVTQSPTHLIKTRGQQVTLRCSSQSGHNTVSWYQQALGQGPQFIFQYYREEENGRGNFPPRFSGLQFPNYSSELNVNALELDDSALYLCASSLGLPANGEQFFGPGTRLTVL.

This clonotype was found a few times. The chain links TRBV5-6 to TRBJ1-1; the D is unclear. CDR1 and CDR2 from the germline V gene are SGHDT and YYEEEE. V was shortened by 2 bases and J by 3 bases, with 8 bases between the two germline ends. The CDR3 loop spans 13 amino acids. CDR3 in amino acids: CASSFFWDTEAFF. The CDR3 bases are TGTGCCAGCAGCTTTTTCTGGGACACTGAAGCTTTCTTT.

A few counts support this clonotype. CDR3 in DNA: TGTGCCAGCAGCTGGGGACTCGAGACCCAGTACTTC. Its protein is CASSWGLETQYF. The chain joins TRBV5-4 to TRBJ2-5; D may be TRBD2 (6 bases). V lost 3 bases and J lost 5, with 8 bases in between. The CDR3 extends over 12 amino acids. Per the germline V gene, CDR1 is SGHNT and CDR2 is YYREEE (reference sequence). The entire variable domain, with the rest obtained from reference TRBV5-4 and TRBJ2-5, is as follows: ETGVTQSPTHLIKTRGQQVTLRCSSQSGHNTVSWYQQALGQGPQFIFQYYREEENGRGNFPPRFSGLQFPNYSSELNVNALELDDSALYLCASSWGLETQYFGPGTRLLVL.

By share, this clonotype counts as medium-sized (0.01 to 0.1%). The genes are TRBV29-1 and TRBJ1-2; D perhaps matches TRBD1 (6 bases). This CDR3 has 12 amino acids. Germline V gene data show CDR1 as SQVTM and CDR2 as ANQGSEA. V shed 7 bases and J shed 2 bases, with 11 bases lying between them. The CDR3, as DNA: TGCAGCGGAAGTACAGGGAACTATGGCTACACCTTC. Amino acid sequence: CSGSTGNYGYTF.

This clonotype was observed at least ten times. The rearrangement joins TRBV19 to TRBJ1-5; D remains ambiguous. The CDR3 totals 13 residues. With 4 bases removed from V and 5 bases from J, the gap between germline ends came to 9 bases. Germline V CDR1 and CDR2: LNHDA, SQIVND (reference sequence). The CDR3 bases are TGTGCCAGTAGTACCCAACTGGATCAGCCCCAGCATTTT. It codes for CASSTQLDQPQHF.

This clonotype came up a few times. The CDR3 sequence: CASKYRLAGVTPYNEQFF. CDR3 coding DNA: TGTGCCAGCAAATACAGGCTAGCGGGGGTTACCCCCTACAATGAGCAGTTCTTC. This chain joins TRBV6-5 and TRBJ2-1, with 10 bases lining up with TRBD2. CDR1 MNHEY and CDR2 SVGAGI come from the germline V gene. This CDR3 has 18 amino acids. V lost 7 bases, J lost 2 bases, and 14 bases stayed unmatched.

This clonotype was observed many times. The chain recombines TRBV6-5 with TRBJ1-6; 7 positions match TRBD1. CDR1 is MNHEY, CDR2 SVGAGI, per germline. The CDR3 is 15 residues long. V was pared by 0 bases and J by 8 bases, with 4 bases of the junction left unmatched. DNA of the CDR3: TGTGCCAGCAGTTACTCGGGGACAGTCGATTCACCCCTCCACTTT. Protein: CASSYSGTVDSPLHF.

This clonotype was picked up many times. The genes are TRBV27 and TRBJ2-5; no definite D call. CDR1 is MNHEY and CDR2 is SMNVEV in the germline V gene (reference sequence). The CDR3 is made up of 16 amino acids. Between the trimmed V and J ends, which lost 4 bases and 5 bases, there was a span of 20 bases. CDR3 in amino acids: CASSSTPARRVETQYF. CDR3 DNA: TGTGCCAGCAGTTCCACCCCGGCGCGAAGAGTCGAGACCCAGTACTTC.

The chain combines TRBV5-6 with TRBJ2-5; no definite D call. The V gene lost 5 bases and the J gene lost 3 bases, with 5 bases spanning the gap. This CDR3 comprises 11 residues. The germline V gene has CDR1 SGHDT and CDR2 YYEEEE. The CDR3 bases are TGTGCCAGCAGACCAGAAGAGACCCAGTACTTC. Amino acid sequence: CASRPEETQYF.

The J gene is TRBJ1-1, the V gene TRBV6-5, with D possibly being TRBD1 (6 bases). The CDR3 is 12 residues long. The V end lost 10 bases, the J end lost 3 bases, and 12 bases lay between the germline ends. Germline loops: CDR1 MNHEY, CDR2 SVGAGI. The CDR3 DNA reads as TGTGCCACCCACAGGGTTTACACTGAAGCTTTCTTT. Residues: CATHRVYTEAFF.

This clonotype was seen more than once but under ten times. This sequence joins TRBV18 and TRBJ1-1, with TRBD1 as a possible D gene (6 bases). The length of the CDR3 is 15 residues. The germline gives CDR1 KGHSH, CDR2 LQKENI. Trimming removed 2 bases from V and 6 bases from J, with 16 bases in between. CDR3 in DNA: TGTGCCAGCTCACCAATGGGGGCAGGGACCCCTGAAGCTTTCTTT. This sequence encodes CASSPMGAGTPEAFF.

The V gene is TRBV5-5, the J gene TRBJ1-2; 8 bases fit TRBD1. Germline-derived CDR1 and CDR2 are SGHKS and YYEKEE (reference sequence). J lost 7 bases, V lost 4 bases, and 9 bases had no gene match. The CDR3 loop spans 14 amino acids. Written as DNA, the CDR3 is TGTGCCAGCAGCACGTCAGGGGGCGGGCGTGGCTACACCTTC. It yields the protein CASSTSGGGRGYTF.

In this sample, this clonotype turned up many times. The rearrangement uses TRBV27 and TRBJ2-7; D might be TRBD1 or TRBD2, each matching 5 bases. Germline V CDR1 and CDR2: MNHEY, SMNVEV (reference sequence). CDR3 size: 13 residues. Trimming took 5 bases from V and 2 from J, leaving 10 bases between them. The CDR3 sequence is CASSPGPTYEQYF. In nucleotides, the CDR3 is TGTGCCAGCAGTCCGGGACCAACCTACGAGCAGTACTTC.

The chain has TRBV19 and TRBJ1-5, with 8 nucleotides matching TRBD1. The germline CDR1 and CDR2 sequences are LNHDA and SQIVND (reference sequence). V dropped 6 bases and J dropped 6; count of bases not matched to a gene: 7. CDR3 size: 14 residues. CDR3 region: CASRPTGGSQPQHF. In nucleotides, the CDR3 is TGTGCCAGTAGGCCTACAGGGGGAAGTCAGCCCCAGCATTTT. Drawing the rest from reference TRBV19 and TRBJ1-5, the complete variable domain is DGGITQSPKYLFRKEGQNVTLSCEQNLNHDAMYWYRQDPGQGLRLIYYSQIVNDFQKGDIAEGYSVSREKKESFPLTVTSAQKNPTAFYLCASRPTGGSQPQHFGDGTRLSIL.